The rows below give T cell receptor beta chains drawn from one sample of a study of human T cells and chemical hapten exposure. Using its own MiXCR run on the RACE reads, TCRdb lists one record per CDR3 protein. The table includes approximately 91,000 distinct CDR3 sequences, around a tenth detected once. The sequencing here drew on whole blood, taken in connection with sensitization to the hapten diphenylcyclopropenone (DPC). These receptors all come from a man aged 18 to 35 with alopecia areata. Some clones in this sample may be carry-over from other donors' samples. CDR3s include the opening cysteine and the closing phenylalanine or tryptophan. Fields, in order: CDR3 protein, CDR3 DNA, J gene, D gene, clone size, V gene. A D gene is named only where the DNA matches it firmly. Some rows have no size entry. The others give once, few or many, or a class for an expanded clone.

CASSEKNYNGYTF TGTGCCAGCAGTGAGAAGAATTACAATGGCTACACCTTC TRBJ1-2 - many TRBV2
CASSRGAKETQYF TGTGCCAGCAGTAGAGGAGCCAAAGAGACCCAGTACTTC TRBJ2-5 - many TRBV12-3/TRBV12-4
CSASTLAGLPEQFF TGCAGTGCTAGTACCCTAGCGGGTCTACCTGAGCAGTTCTTC TRBJ2-1 TRBD2 many TRBV20-1
CASSRNGLAGEEQFF TGTGCCAGCAGCCGTAACGGACTAGCGGGGGAAGAGCAGTTCTTC TRBJ2-1 TRBD2 few TRBV7-6
CASSTRWTRNNEQFF TGTGCCAGCAGCACTCGATGGACCAGAAACAATGAGCAGTTCTTC TRBJ2-1 - many TRBV7-6
CASSNPGLFLNEQFF TGTGCCAGCAGTAATCCGGGACTATTCTTAAATGAGCAGTTCTTC TRBJ2-1 TRBD2 - TRBV2
CASSPGPPRDNQPQHF TGTGCCAGCAGCCCAGGGCCGCCGCGGGACAATCAGCCCCAGCATTTT TRBJ1-5 - many TRBV9
CASSLGRAYYEQYF TGTGCCAGCAGCCTAGGAAGAGCCTACTACGAGCAGTACTTC TRBJ2-7 - - TRBV6-2/TRBV6-3
CASSHSDRASYGYTF TGTGCCAGCAGCCACTCGGACAGGGCAAGCTATGGCTACACCTTC TRBJ1-2 TRBD1 - TRBV3-1
CASSDSGGDNEQFF TGTGCCAGCAGTGATAGCGGAGGTGACAATGAGCAGTTCTTC TRBJ2-1 - - TRBV9
CASSLIVLAGSETQYF TGTGCCAGCAGCTTAATCGTGTTAGCGGGGTCGGAGACCCAGTACTTC TRBJ2-5 TRBD2 - TRBV7-9
CASSLDSYEQYF TGTGCCAGCAGTTTGGACAGCTACGAGCAGTACTTC TRBJ2-7 - - TRBV28
CASRRTGTGPHEQFF TGTGCCAGCAGGCGGACCGGGACAGGGCCCCATGAGCAGTTCTTC TRBJ2-1 TRBD1 many TRBV7-9
CSVDQDSTYEQYF TGCAGCGTTGATCAGGACAGCACCTACGAGCAGTACTTC TRBJ2-7 - - TRBV29-1
CASSLGGHPETQYF TGTGCCAGCAGCTTAGGAGGGCACCCCGAGACCCAGTACTTC TRBJ2-5 - - TRBV7-8
CSVVPPLMNTEAFF TGCAGTGTGGTCCCCCCTCTAATGAACACTGAAGCTTTCTTT TRBJ1-1 - - TRBV20-1
CASSPSGMNTGELFF TGTGCCAGCAGTCCTAGCGGGATGAACACCGGGGAGCTGTTTTTT TRBJ2-2 TRBD2 many TRBV7-3
CASSLDRQQEKLFF TGTGCCAGCAGCTTAGACAGGCAGCAGGAAAAACTGTTTTTT TRBJ1-4 - - TRBV7-2
CASSWQGGYTF TGTGCCAGCAGTTGGCAGGGCGGCTACACCTTC TRBJ1-2 - - TRBV6-5
CSVVSDREETQYF TGCAGCGTTGTGTCGGACAGGGAAGAGACCCAGTACTTC TRBJ2-5 TRBD1 few TRBV29-1
CASSLWGRVGTEAFF TGTGCCAGCAGTTTATGGGGCAGGGTGGGCACTGAAGCTTTCTTT TRBJ1-1 - many TRBV12-3/TRBV12-4
CASSLGGTGNVLPFF TGTGCCAGCAGCTTAGGGGGGACAGGGAATGTTCTGCCGTTCTTC TRBJ2-1 TRBD1 - TRBV7-2
CSVRESAYEQYF TGCAGCGTACGGGAAAGTGCCTACGAGCAGTACTTC TRBJ2-7 - many TRBV29-1
CASSQGSGGAHEQFF TGTGCCAGCAGTCAAGGGAGCGGGGGGGCCCATGAGCAGTTCTTC TRBJ2-1 TRBD2 - TRBV2
CASSEPSGALNEQYF TGTGCCAGCAGCGAACCTTCAGGGGCGTTGAACGAGCAGTACTTC TRBJ2-7 - many TRBV3-1
CAIGRGLRGYNEQFF TGTGCCATTGGCCGCGGGTTGAGGGGCTACAATGAGCAGTTCTTC TRBJ2-1 - few TRBV10-3
CASSQFNYGYTF TGTGCCAGCAGCCAGTTTAACTATGGCTACACCTTC TRBJ1-2 - many TRBV11-2
CASSSSTGTNSPLHF TGTGCCAGCAGTTCATCGACAGGCACTAATTCACCCCTCCACTTT TRBJ1-6 - few TRBV27
CASKGSRKPDTQYF TGCGCCAGCAAAGGTTCCAGGAAGCCAGATACGCAGTATTTT TRBJ2-3 - - TRBV10-1
CSVGGVEVDTQYF TGCAGCGTTGGGGGGGTTGAAGTGGATACGCAGTATTTT TRBJ2-3 - few TRBV29-1
CASSFTSGGSYEQYF TGTGCCAGCAGCTTCACTAGCGGGGGCTCCTACGAGCAGTACTTC TRBJ2-7 TRBD2 few TRBV6-2/TRBV6-3
CASSLEGKTQYF TGTGCCAGCAGCTTAGAGGGGAAGACCCAGTACTTC TRBJ2-5 - many TRBV11-2
CSARDELQVYNSPLHF TGCAGTGCTAGAGATGAACTTCAAGTCTATAATTCACCCCTCCACTTT TRBJ1-6 - many TRBV20-1
CASSSDRVKIYEQYF TGTGCCAGCAGCTCGGACAGGGTAAAGATTTACGAGCAGTACTTC TRBJ2-7 TRBD1 few TRBV7-8
CASSQLQGAYNSPLHF TGTGCCAGCAGCCAGCTTCAAGGGGCCTATAATTCACCCCTCCACTTT TRBJ1-6 - - TRBV14
CASSLGQGVPGPGNTIYF TGTGCCAGCAGCTTGGGCCAGGGGGTGCCCGGGCCTGGAAACACCATATATTTT TRBJ1-3 TRBD1 - TRBV7-3
CASSQDPGDEQYF TGTGCCAGCAGCCAAGATCCGGGGGACGAGCAGTACTTC TRBJ2-7 - - TRBV14
CASSVDGVADQPQHF TGTGCCAGCAGCGTAGATGGGGTTGCGGATCAGCCCCAGCATTTT TRBJ1-5 - - TRBV9
CSVVGTEQGSEQYF TGCAGCGTTGTTGGTACGGAGCAAGGAAGCGAGCAGTACTTC TRBJ2-7 - - TRBV29-1
CASRDSGGFKTQYF TGTGCCAGCAGAGATAGCGGGGGGTTTAAGACCCAGTACTTC TRBJ2-5 TRBD2 - TRBV12-3/TRBV12-4